The rows below give T cell receptor beta chains drawn from one sample of a study of T cells in Graves' hyperthyroidism and ophthalmopathy. MiXCR, run by TCRdb on the multiplex PCR reads, gives a single entry per CDR3 protein. The sample comprises 250,000 to 300,000 distinct CDR3 sequences, roughly 20% of which are singletons, and under 45% rests with the top ten. The sample comprised blood. Source of these receptors: a middle-aged man with Graves' ophthalmopathy. CDR3s leave out the opening cysteine and the closing phenylalanine or tryptophan. The order of the fields is V gene, J gene, CDR3 protein.

V: TRBV2; J: TRBJ1-4; CDR3: ASSPGQRNEKLF
V: TRBV20-1; J: TRBJ1-5; CDR3: SALAETGNQPQH
V: TRBV9; J: TRBJ2-6; CDR3: ASSDLYPGANVLT
V: TRBV27; J: TRBJ2-2; CDR3: ASSRRGGRAVFTGELF
V: TRBV5-6; J: TRBJ2-3; CDR3: ASRRDRGRDTQY
V: TRBV3-1; J: TRBJ1-4; CDR3: ASSRTGEKLF
V: TRBV19; J: TRBJ1-2; CDR3: ASSTTQGASYGYT
V: TRBV15; J: TRBJ2-5; CDR3: ATSRDWTSGSEETQY
V: TRBV6-1; J: TRBJ1-1; CDR3: ASSETGEAF
V: TRBV6-1; J: TRBJ2-1; CDR3: ASSPGLDYNEQF
V: TRBV6-2/TRBV6-3; J: TRBJ1-2; CDR3: ASSGPAGAIDGYT
V: TRBV28; J: TRBJ2-1; CDR3: ASSLSSGGRNEQF
V: TRBV11-2; J: TRBJ2-7; CDR3: ASSSAASYEQY
V: TRBV11-2; J: TRBJ1-2; CDR3: ASSQNPTTGYGYT
V: TRBV30; J: TRBJ1-2; CDR3: VINEGVWYGYT
V: TRBV29-1; J: TRBJ2-7; CDR3: SVEGTAYEQY
V: TRBV30; J: TRBJ1-2; CDR3: AWSVPDRGRYGYT
V: TRBV28; J: TRBJ2-1; CDR3: ASVGGRADSYNEQF
V: TRBV20-1; J: TRBJ2-2; CDR3: SARDLILAGGELF
V: TRBV6-1; J: TRBJ2-7; CDR3: AGSPFVSKHYEQY
V: TRBV20-1; J: TRBJ1-5; CDR3: SASTGNQPQH
V: TRBV19; J: TRBJ1-2; CDR3: ASSRQLANYGYT
V: TRBV5-7; J: TRBJ2-5; CDR3: ASSSWLQETQY
V: TRBV28; J: TRBJ1-5; CDR3: ASSPDPHNQPQH
V: TRBV19; J: TRBJ1-1; CDR3: ASRLGGEAF
V: TRBV29-1; J: TRBJ1-2; CDR3: SVGGGGPYGYT
V: TRBV7-8; J: TRBJ1-1; CDR3: ASSLMGDMNTEAF
V: TRBV6-1; J: TRBJ1-2; CDR3: ASRSIVNYGYT
V: TRBV29-1; J: TRBJ1-1; CDR3: SVNTGTGTTEAF
V: TRBV29-1; J: TRBJ2-3; CDR3: SVVGWDIGTDTQY
V: TRBV29-1; J: TRBJ2-7; CDR3: SVGLATYEQY
V: TRBV11-2; J: TRBJ2-5; CDR3: ASSQKSQGPTETQY
V: TRBV20-1; J: TRBJ1-2; CDR3: SAREGGTGDGYT
V: TRBV11-1; J: TRBJ2-7; CDR3: ASSAQPPSGSKNEQY
V: TRBV13; J: TRBJ2-1; CDR3: ASSLGTSGSENEQF
V: TRBV2; J: TRBJ2-7; CDR3: ASSELAESYEQY
V: TRBV11-2; J: TRBJ2-4; CDR3: ASSSLKENIQY
V: TRBV3-1; J: TRBJ2-1; CDR3: ASSQWTSGNYNEQF
V: TRBV7-8; J: TRBJ2-5; CDR3: ASSLPVGVGQETQY
V: TRBV12-3/TRBV12-4; J: TRBJ2-5; CDR3: ASSRGEGETQY
V: TRBV28; J: TRBJ2-5; CDR3: ASSPQRIYQETQY
V: TRBV7-6; J: TRBJ2-7; CDR3: ASSLSWAGMGEQY
V: TRBV2; J: TRBJ2-7; CDR3: ASSDFWGYEQY
V: TRBV20-1; J: TRBJ2-3; CDR3: SAPKTPSGRTDTQY
V: TRBV5-1; J: TRBJ2-2; CDR3: ASSANRVSTGELF
V: TRBV27; J: TRBJ2-3; CDR3: ASSRGYGADTQY
V: TRBV6-2/TRBV6-3; J: TRBJ2-1; CDR3: ASRSPGKNEQF
V: TRBV20-1; J: TRBJ1-1; CDR3: SAPLAGAGVNTEAF
V: TRBV27; J: TRBJ1-5; CDR3: ASSSTGEYSNQPQH